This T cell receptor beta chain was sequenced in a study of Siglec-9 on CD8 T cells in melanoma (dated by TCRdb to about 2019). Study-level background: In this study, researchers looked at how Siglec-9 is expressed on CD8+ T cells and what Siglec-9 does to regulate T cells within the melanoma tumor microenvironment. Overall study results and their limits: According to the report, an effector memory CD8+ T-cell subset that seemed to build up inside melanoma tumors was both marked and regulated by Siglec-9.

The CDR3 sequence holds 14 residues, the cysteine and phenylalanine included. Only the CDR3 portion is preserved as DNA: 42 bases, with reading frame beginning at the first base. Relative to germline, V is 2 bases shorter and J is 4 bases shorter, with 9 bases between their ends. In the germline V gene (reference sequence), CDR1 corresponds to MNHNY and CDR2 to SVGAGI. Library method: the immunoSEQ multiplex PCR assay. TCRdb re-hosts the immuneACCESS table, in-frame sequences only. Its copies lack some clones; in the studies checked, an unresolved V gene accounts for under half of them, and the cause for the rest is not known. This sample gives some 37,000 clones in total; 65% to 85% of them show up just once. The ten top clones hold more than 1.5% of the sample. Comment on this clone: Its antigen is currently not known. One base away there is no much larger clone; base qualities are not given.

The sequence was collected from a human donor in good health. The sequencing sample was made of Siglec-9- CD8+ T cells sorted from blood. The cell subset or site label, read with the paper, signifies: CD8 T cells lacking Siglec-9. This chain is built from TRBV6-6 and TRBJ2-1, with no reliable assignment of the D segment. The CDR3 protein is CASSYKRLYNEQFF. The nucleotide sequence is TGTGCCAGCAGTTACAAGAGACTGTACAATGAGCAGTTCTTC.